Only a few counts were recorded for the clone carrying this T cell receptor beta chain. While infection was still active, Seattle patients were enrolled and then followed longitudinally. These data come from a study of blood T cell repertoires in COVID-19. Study at large: Samples taken during acute and convalescent COVID-19 were collected in the United States, Italy and Spain.

Profiled with immunoSEQ multiplex PCR; TCRdb holds only in-frame clones, not every one. The sample holds about 260,000 clones, more than 85% seen once. The clonotype was recovered from a woman between 55 and 75 years old with COVID-19, enrolled during active disease. The sample was peripheral blood.

CDR3: CASSADSRISYEQYF. As DNA, the CDR3 is TGTGCCAGCAGCGCAGACAGCAGAATATCCTACGAGCAGTACTTC. The genes are TRBV7-9 and TRBJ2-7; D possibly corresponds to TRBD1 (5 bases). The CDR3 is made up of 15 amino acids. V was cut by 5 bases and J by 1 base, with 15 bases left in between. CDR1 is SEHNR, CDR2 FQNEAQ, per germline (reference sequence).